Sequencing of this T cell receptor beta chain was carried out in a study of OX40 agonist ivuxolimab in advanced cancers. Overall study: At 0.01 to 10 mg/kg, ivuxolimab was administered intravenously to patients every 2 weeks. Three dose-escalation patients had partial responses: one with hepatocellular carcinoma and two with cutaneous melanoma. Prior anti-PD-1, anti-PD-L1 or anti-CTLA-4 therapy was allowed; 30% to 40% had some.

Study-level points and caveats: Undetermined was the antigen specificity of the expanded peripheral T cells.

This CDR3 contains 13 residues. Trimming removed 4 bases at V and 2 bases at J, with 8 bases between. Germline-derived CDR1 and CDR2 are SNHLY and FYNNEI. In the case of this clone: Its specificity is not known.

Generated by immunoSEQ multiplex PCR, the TCRdb table keeps only in-frame clones and is missing some. The sample lists tens of thousands of clones, roughly 83% seen once, with under 7.5% in the top ten. This sequence joins TRBV2 and TRBJ2-5, with a weak D call TRBD2 (6 bases). The clonotype comes from an adult with an advanced solid tumor such as melanoma, head and neck, liver or kidney cancer. This specimen was CD4+ or CD8+ T cells sorted from blood, taken in a trial of the OX40 agonist ivuxolimab. CDR3 bases: TGTGCCAGCAGTGGGGACTTTCAAGAGACCCAGTACTTC. Its protein product is CASSGDFQETQYF.